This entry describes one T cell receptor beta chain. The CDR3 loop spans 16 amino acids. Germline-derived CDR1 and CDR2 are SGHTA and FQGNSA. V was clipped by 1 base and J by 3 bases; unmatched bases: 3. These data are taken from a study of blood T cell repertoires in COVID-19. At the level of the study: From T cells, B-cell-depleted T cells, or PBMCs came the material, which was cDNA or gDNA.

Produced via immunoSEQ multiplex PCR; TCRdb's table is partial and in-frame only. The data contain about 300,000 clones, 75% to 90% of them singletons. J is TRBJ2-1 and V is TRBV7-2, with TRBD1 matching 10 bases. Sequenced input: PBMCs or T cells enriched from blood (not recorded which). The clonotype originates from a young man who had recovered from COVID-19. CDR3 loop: CASSLVGQGVYNEQFF. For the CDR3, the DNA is TGTGCCAGCAGCTTAGTCGGACAGGGGGTCTACAATGAGCAGTTCTTC.